The 22 T cell receptor beta chains below come from one sample, sequenced in a study of CD8 T cells in ankylosing spondylitis (dated by TCRdb to the late 2010s). Library preparation used 5' RACE. This sample was sequenced with an Illumina HiSeq 2500. Starting from the raw public reads, TCRdb applied fastp trimming at Q25, assembled clones with MiXCR and retained in-frame beta chains. Rows matching on CDR3 protein sequence are summarized as one entry with the most common DNA and genes. The sample table contains around 150,000 distinct CDR3 sequences; only one count was recorded for around 10% of them. The ten top clones hold 25% to 30% of the sample. The sequencing input was blood, either unsorted or a sorted T cell fraction (not recorded which). The receptor set was obtained from a male donor with ankylosing spondylitis or in good health (not recorded which).

A note on this clonotype: Being one base from a much bigger clone, this may be a read error. The V gene is TRBV9, the J gene TRBJ2-7; TRBD2 is a possible D gene (5 bases). Deletions cut 0 bases from V and 4 bases from J, with 14 bases between. The CDR3 is made up of 15 amino acids. CDR1 SGDLS and CDR2 YYNGEE come from the germline V gene. The CDR3 loop reads CASSVENIATYEQYF. CDR3 in DNA: TGTGCCAGCAGCGTAGAGAACATAGCGACTTACGAGCAGTACTTC.

J is TRBJ2-1 and V is TRBV6-2 or TRBV6-3; 7 bases line up with TRBD1. V lost 7 bases, J lost 3 bases, and 3 bases stayed unmatched. Germline CDR1 reads MNHEY; CDR2 reads SVGEGT. The CDR3 has 13 amino acids. CDR3 in amino acids: CASKRDSYNEQFF. CDR3 in DNA: TGTGCCAGCAAACGGGACAGCTACAATGAGCAGTTCTTC.

In this sample, this clonotype turned up many times. The chain has TRBV5-1 and TRBJ2-7; D is uncertain. Germline CDR1 and CDR2: SGHRS and YFSETQ. V dropped 0 bases and J dropped 7 bases, with 14 bases sitting between them. CDR3 length: 14 amino acids. The CDR3 spells CASSLAPGIGEQYF. CDR3 DNA: TGCGCCAGCAGCTTGGCCCCTGGGATTGGGGAGCAGTACTTC.

There are many counts of this clonotype. The gene calls are TRBV6-2 or TRBV6-3 and TRBJ2-7; 12 nucleotides align to TRBD2. The germline V gene has CDR1 MNHEY and CDR2 SVGEGT. Trimming at V came to 4 bases and at J to 5 bases, leaving 18 bases not matched to a gene. The CDR3 has 19 residues. The CDR3 here is CASSFNPTILAGGRNEQYF. In nucleotides, the CDR3 is TGTGCCAGCAGTTTCAACCCAACTATACTAGCGGGAGGAAGAAACGAGCAGTACTTC.

This clonotype was counted a few times. The chain employs TRBV7-6 and TRBJ2-7; 8 bases line up with TRBD2. The CDR3 contains 15 residues. The germline V gene has CDR1 SGHVS and CDR2 FNYEAQ. V trimming: 3 bases; J trimming: 0 bases; junction bases outside the gene matches: 4. This CDR3 is CASSFGGGNSYEQYF. DNA for the CDR3: TGTGCCAGCAGCTTCGGCGGGGGGAACTCCTACGAGCAGTACTTC.

This clonotype has at least ten counts. The chain links TRBV5-5 to TRBJ2-3; 7 bases match TRBD2. With V trimmed by 0 bases and J by 2 bases, 6 bases remained unmatched. This CDR3 is 16 amino acids long. CDR1 SGHKS and CDR2 YYEKEE come from the germline V gene (reference sequence). The CDR3 here is CASSLGASGYTDTQYF. CDR3 coding DNA: TGTGCCAGCAGCTTGGGGGCTAGCGGTTACACAGATACGCAGTATTTT. Full variable domain (missing parts from reference TRBV5-5 and TRBJ2-3): DAGVTQSPTHLIKTRGQQVTLRCSPISGHKSVSWYQQVLGQGPQFIFQYYEKEERGRGNFPDRFSARQFPNYSSELNVNALLLGDSALYLCASSLGASGYTDTQYFGPGTRLTVL.

The chain has TRBV27 and TRBJ2-7; 8 nucleotides line up with TRBD1. The length of the CDR3 is 15 residues. CDR1 MNHEY and CDR2 SMNVEV come from the germline V gene (reference sequence). Unmatched junction bases numbered 11, after V lost 5 bases and J lost 5 bases. The DNA for the CDR3 is TGTGCCAGCAGTAGAAGGAACAGGGGGGTTCACGAGCAGTACTTC. As protein: CASSRRNRGVHEQYF.

This clonotype was found many times. This sequence joins TRBV4-1 and TRBJ1-2, with no clear D. The CDR3 runs 16 residues. V was pared by 1 base and J by 0 bases, with 12 bases between. Germline V gives CDR1 MGHRA, CDR2 YSYEKL. CDR3 in DNA: TGCGCCAGCAGCCAAGTCCCTCCTACCCCTAACTATGGCTACACCTTC. Translating gives CASSQVPPTPNYGYTF.

This rearrangement joins TRBV20-1 to TRBJ2-1; D is undetermined. Per germline, CDR1 DFQATT and CDR2 SNEGSKA (reference sequence). This CDR3 comprises 14 residues. Between the trimmed V and J ends, which lost 5 bases and 0 bases, there was a span of 11 bases. CDR3 protein: CSAEGVISYNEQFF. CDR3 nucleotides: TGCAGTGCTGAAGGAGTCATCTCCTACAATGAGCAGTTCTTC.

The chain couples TRBV5-1 to TRBJ2-5; possibly TRBD1 for D (6 bases). The CDR3 is 15 amino acids. Germline V gene lookup returns CDR1 SGHRS and CDR2 YFSETQ. Trimming stripped 0 bases from V and 1 base from J, with 10 bases between. CDR3 sequence: CASSLEGQSQETQYF. CDR3 nucleotide sequence: TGCGCCAGCAGCTTGGAGGGACAAAGCCAAGAGACCCAGTACTTC.

This clonotype was detected a few times. The chain joins TRBV18 to TRBJ2-7; 12 bases agree with TRBD1. The V and J ends lost 2 bases and 6 bases, in that order; junction bases with no gene match: 17. The CDR3 totals 19 residues. Germline CDR1 KGHSH, CDR2 LQKENI. DNA for the CDR3: TGTGCCAGCTCACCAAGTTTTGGGACAGGGGGCGCTTGGGTCAGCGAGCAGTACTTC. This codes for CASSPSFGTGGAWVSEQYF.

This clonotype turned up a few times. The chain is built from TRBV28 and TRBJ2-7; 8 bases map to TRBD2. Losses at the gene ends were 6 bases for V and 4 bases for J; bases not matched to a gene: 8. The germline V gene encodes CDR1 MDHEN and CDR2 SYDVKM. The CDR3 is 14 amino acids. CDR3: CASRTGLAFYEQYF. The CDR3 DNA follows: TGTGCCAGCAGGACCGGACTAGCATTTTACGAGCAGTACTTC.

The sample holds many counts of this clonotype. V usage is TRBV6-1 and J usage is TRBJ2-7; a weak D match, TRBD1 (6 bases). This CDR3 contains 15 residues. From germline, CDR1 is MNHNS and CDR2 SASEGT. V gave up 9 bases and J gave up 3 bases, with 21 bases separating them. DNA of the CDR3: TGTGCCAGTAGCACGTCAGGTCAGGGGTTCTACGAGCAGTACTTC. This encodes CASSTSGQGFYEQYF.

V gene TRBV30 combines with J gene TRBJ2-3; D is undetermined. Trimming removed 1 base from V and 14 bases from J, with 13 bases in between. The CDR3 is 11 amino acids. Germline CDR1 is GTSNPN and CDR2 is SVGIG (reference sequence). The CDR3 nucleotides read TGTGCCTGGAGTGGTAGTGGCGTTTGGTATTTT. Translation gives CAWSGSGVWYF.

The chain has TRBV2 and TRBJ1-1; weak D call: TRBD1 (5 bases). From germline, CDR1 is SNHLY and CDR2 FYNNEI. V lost 7 bases and J 1 base, leaving 19 bases between the germline ends. This CDR3 has 16 amino acids. The CDR3 loop reads CASTLFRAGGNTEAFF. Here the CDR3 DNA reads TGTGCCAGCACCTTATTTCGGGCGGGGGGGAACACTGAAGCTTTCTTT.

In this sample, this clonotype turned up many times. J is TRBJ1-1 and V is TRBV3-1, with 8 bases lining up with TRBD1. Germline V gene sequence: CDR1 LGHDT, CDR2 YNNKEL (reference sequence). The CDR3 has 13 residues. Trimming took 7 bases from V and 1 from J; bases not matched to a gene: 2. The CDR3 nucleotides are TGTGCCAGCATCGACAGGGGGAACACTGAAGCTTTCTTT. Translation: CASIDRGNTEAFF.

This clonotype was seen more than once but under ten times. The V gene is TRBV12-3 or TRBV12-4, the J gene TRBJ2-2, with D possibly matching TRBD2 (6 bases). The CDR3 is 15 residues long. The V end lost 6 bases, the J end lost 5 bases, and 16 bases lay between the germline ends. CDR3 sequence: CASSEVVSGTGELFF. CDR3 in DNA: TGTGCCAGCAGCGAGGTGGTGAGCGGGACCGGGGAGCTGTTTTTT.

This clonotype occurred many times. The chain is built from TRBV3-1 and TRBJ2-2; TRBD2 aligns across 9 bases. With 0 bases clipped from V and 4 bases from J, the junction kept 24 bases outside the gene matches. CDR3 length equals 23 residues. Per the germline V gene, CDR1 is LGHDT and CDR2 is YNNKEL (reference sequence). The CDR3 coding sequence is TGTGCCAGCAGCCAAGATCCCCGTCTTCAACGCGGTAGCGGGAGATGGGCCACCGGGGAGCTGTTTTTT. Its translation is CASSQDPRLQRGSGRWATGELFF.

V is TRBV20-1 and J is TRBJ2-4; no firm D call. From germline, CDR1 is DFQATT and CDR2 SNEGSKA (reference sequence). Trimming cost V 0 bases and J 0 bases, with 12 bases left between them. The CDR3 runs 16 residues. In nucleotides, the CDR3 is TGCAGTGCTAGAGATGGACGTCAGCTAGCCAAAAACATTCAGTACTTC. Translated, it gives CSARDGRQLAKNIQYF.

This clonotype was seen only a few times. This chain uses TRBV4-1 with TRBJ2-3; 8 bases map to TRBD1. Germline assignment: CDR1 MGHRA and CDR2 YSYEKL. The length of the CDR3 is 17 residues. Trimming at V came to 4 bases and at J to 0 bases, leaving 9 bases not matched to a gene. CDR3 protein: CASSRTFRTGSTDTQYF. As DNA, the CDR3 is TGCGCCAGCAGCCGAACGTTCCGGACAGGGAGCACAGATACGCAGTATTTT.

The sample holds many counts of this clonotype. The chain uses TRBV5-1 and TRBJ2-5; TRBD2 is a possible D gene (5 bases). The germline gives CDR1 SGHRS, CDR2 YFSETQ. There are 13 residues in the CDR3. V dropped 4 bases and J dropped 1 base, with 8 bases sitting between them. CDR3 protein: CASSRGFQETQYF. The CDR3 DNA reads as TGCGCCAGCAGCCGGGGATTCCAAGAGACCCAGTACTTC.

This clonotype has at least ten counts. The chain couples TRBV6-1 to TRBJ2-5; TRBD1 agrees at 7 bases. V gave up 6 bases and J gave up 4 bases; unmatched junction bases: 11. The length of the CDR3 is 15 residues. Germline loops: CDR1 MNHNS, CDR2 SASEGT. This CDR3 is CASSVDRSPGETQYF. The CDR3 DNA reads TGTGCCAGCAGCGTGGACAGGTCACCCGGAGAGACCCAGTACTTC.